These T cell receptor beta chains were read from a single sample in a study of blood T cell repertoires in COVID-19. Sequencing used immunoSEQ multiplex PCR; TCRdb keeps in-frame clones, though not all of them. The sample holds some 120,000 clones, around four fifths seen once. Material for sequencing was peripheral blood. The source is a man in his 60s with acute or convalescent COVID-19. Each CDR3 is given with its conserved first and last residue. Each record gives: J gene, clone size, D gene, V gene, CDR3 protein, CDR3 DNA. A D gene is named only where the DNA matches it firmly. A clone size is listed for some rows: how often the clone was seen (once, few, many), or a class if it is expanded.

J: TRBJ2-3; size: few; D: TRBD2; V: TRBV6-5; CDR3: CASRLQTSSDTQYF; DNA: TGTGCCAGCAGACTTCAGACTAGCTCAGATACGCAGTATTTT
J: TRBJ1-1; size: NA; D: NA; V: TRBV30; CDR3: CAWSGQTMNTEAFF; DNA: TGTGCCTGGAGTGGACAGACCATGAACACTGAAGCTTTCTTT
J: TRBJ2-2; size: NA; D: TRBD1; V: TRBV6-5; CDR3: CASRPDRGATGELFF; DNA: TGTGCCAGCAGACCCGACAGGGGGGCCACCGGGGAGCTGTTTTTT
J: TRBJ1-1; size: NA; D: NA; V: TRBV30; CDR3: CAFTLGGSVAFF; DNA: TGTGCCTTTACCCTGGGAGGCTCGGTAGCTTTCTTT
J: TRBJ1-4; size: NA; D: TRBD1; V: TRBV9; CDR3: CASSVGQGYNEKLFF; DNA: TGTGCCAGCAGCGTAGGACAGGGCTATAATGAAAAACTGTTTTTT
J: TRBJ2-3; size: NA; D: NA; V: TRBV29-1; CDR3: CSVGGTDRDTQYF; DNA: TGCAGCGTGGGGGGGACCGACAGGGATACGCAGTATTTT
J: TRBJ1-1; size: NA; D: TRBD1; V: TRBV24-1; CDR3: CATSLHEQGSREAFF; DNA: TGTGCCACCAGTCTCCACGAACAGGGGTCCCGCGAAGCTTTCTTT
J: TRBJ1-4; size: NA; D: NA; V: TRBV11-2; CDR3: CASSFQGEKLFF; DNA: TGTGCCAGCAGCTTTCAGGGTGAAAAACTGTTTTTT
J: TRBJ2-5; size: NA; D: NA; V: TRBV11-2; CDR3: CASSLGFRQSGETQYF; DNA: TGTGCCAGCAGCTTAGGATTTAGGCAGTCAGGGGAGACCCAGTACTTC
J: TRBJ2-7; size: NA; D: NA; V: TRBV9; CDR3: CASSVVGDSSYEQYF; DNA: TGTGCCAGCAGCGTCGTGGGCGACAGCTCCTACGAGCAGTACTTC
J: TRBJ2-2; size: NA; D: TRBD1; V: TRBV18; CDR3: CASSPALQGITGELFF; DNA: TGTGCCAGCTCACCGGCGTTACAGGGGATCACCGGGGAGCTGTTTTTT
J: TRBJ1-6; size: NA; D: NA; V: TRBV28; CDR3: CASSLPDRKNSPLHF; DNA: TGTGCCAGCAGTTTGCCTGACAGGAAGAATTCACCCCTCCACTTT
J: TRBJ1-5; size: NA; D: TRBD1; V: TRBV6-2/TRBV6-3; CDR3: CASSYRTGVHQPQHF; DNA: TGTGCCAGCAGTTATAGGACAGGGGTTCATCAGCCCCAGCATTTT
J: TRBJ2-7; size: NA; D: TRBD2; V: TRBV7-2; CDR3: CASSFGLAGGEQYF; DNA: TGTGCCAGCAGCTTTGGACTAGCGGGTGGCGAGCAGTACTTC
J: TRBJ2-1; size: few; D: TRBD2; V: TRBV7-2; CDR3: CASSEGLADNEQFF; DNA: TGTGCCAGCAGCGAGGGACTAGCGGACAATGAGCAGTTCTTC
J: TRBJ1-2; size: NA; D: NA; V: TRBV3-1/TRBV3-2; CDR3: CASSQAQAQGYTF; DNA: TGTGCCAGCAGCCAAGCCCAGGCACAAGGCTACACCTTC
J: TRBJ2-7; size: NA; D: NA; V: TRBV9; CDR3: CASSVDLSYEQYF; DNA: TGTGCCAGCAGCGTAGACCTAAGTTACGAGCAGTACTTC
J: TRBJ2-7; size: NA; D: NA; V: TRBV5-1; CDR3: CASSPGGDRFEQYF; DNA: TGCGCCAGCAGCCCAGGGGGGGACAGGTTCGAGCAGTACTTC
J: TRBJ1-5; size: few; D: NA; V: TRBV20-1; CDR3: CSAIDRYSQPQHF; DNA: TGCAGTGCTATTGACAGGTATTCTCAGCCCCAGCATTTT
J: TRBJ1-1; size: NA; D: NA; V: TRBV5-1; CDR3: CASSSVGGNTEAFF; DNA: TGCGCCAGCAGCTCGGTCGGGGGGAACACTGAAGCTTTCTTT
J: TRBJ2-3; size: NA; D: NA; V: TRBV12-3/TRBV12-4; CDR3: CASSSGPGGQYF; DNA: TGTGCCAGCAGTTCCGGCCCGGGTGGGCAGTATTTT
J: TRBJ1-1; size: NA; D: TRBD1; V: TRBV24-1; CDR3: CATSGTPRGRNTEAFF; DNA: TGTGCCACCAGCGGGACCCCCAGGGGGCGTAACACTGAAGCTTTCTTT
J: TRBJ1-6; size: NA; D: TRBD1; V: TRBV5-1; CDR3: CASSRAGGRSPLHF; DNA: TGCGCCAGCAGCAGGGCAGGGGGCCGGTCACCCCTCCACTTT
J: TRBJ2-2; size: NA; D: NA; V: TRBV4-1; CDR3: CASSQDRGKGTGELFF; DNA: TGCGCCAGCAGCCAAGATCGCGGGAAAGGCACCGGGGAGCTGTTTTTT
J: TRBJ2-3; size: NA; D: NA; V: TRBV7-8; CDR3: CASSPVMGEAKSDTQYF; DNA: TGTGCCAGCAGCCCAGTGATGGGGGAGGCCAAGTCAGATACGCAGTATTTT
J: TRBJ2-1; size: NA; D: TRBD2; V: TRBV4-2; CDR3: CASSPGVAGGGNEQFF; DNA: TGTGCCAGCAGCCCAGGGGTAGCGGGAGGAGGTAATGAGCAGTTCTTC
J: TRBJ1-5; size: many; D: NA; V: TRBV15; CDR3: CATSEGFQPQHF; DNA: TGTGCCACCAGTGAGGGATTTCAGCCCCAGCATTTT
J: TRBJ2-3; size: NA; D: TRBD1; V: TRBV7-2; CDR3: CASSLGVGQGADTQYF; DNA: TGTGCCAGCAGCTTGGGCGTGGGACAGGGGGCAGATACGCAGTATTTT
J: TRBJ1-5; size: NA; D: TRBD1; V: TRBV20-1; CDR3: CSASRRGGNQPQHF; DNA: TGCAGTGCTAGTCGCAGGGGGGGCAATCAGCCCCAGCATTTT
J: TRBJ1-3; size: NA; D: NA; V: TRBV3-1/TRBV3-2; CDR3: CASSLQGSGNTIYF; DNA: TGTGCCAGCAGCCTACAGGGCTCTGGAAACACCATATATTTT
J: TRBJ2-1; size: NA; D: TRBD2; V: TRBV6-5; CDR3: CASSQTSGRANEQFF; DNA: TGTGCCAGCAGTCAGACTAGCGGGAGAGCCAATGAGCAGTTCTTC
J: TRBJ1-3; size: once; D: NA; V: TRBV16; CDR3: CASSPSQDSTQFSGNTIYF; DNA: TGTGCCAGCAGCCCGTCTCAGGACAGTACCCAATTCTCTGGAAACACCATATATTTT
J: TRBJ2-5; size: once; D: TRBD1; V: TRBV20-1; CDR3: CTADREETQYF; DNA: TGCACCGCGGACAGGGAAGAGACCCAGTACTTC
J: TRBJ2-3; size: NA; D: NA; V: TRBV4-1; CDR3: CASSQGADTQYF; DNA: TGCGCCAGCAGCCAAGGAGCGGATACGCAGTATTTT
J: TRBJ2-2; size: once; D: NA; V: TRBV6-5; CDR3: CASSYSMGANTGELFF; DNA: TGTGCCAGCAGTTACTCGATGGGAGCGAACACCGGGGAGCTGTTTTTT
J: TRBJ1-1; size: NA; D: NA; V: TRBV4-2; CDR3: CASSQVGGGSNTEAFF; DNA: TGTGCCAGCAGCCAAGTTGGTGGAGGGTCGAACACTGAAGCTTTCTTT
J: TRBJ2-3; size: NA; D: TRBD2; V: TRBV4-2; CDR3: CASSQDSAGGGDTQYF; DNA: TGTGCCAGCAGCCAAGACTCGGCGGGAGGGGGAGATACGCAGTATTTT
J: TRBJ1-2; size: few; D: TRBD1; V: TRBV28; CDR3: CASSFPSLVDREYNYGYTF; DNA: TGTGCCAGCAGTTTCCCATCCCTCGTCGACAGGGAATATAACTATGGCTACACCTTC
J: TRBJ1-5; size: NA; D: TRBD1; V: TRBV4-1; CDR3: CASSLMITRGPQPQHF; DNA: TGCGCCAGCAGCTTAATGATTACCAGGGGGCCTCAGCCCCAGCATTTT
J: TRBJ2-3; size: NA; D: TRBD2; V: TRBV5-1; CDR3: CASTSGASGGDTQYF; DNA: TGCGCCAGCACCTCTGGGGCTAGCGGGGGAGATACGCAGTATTTT
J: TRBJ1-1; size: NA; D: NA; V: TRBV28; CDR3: CASSRTGYTEAFF; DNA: TGTGCCAGCAGCCGTACAGGGTACACTGAAGCTTTCTTT
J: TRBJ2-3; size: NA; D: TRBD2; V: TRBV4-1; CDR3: CASSRTLFSGRRESDTQYF; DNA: TGCGCCAGCAGCCGCACTCTATTTAGCGGGAGGAGGGAGTCAGATACGCAGTATTTT
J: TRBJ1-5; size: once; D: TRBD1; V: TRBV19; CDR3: CASSNDRGFGASNQPQHF; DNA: TGTGCCAGTAGTAACGACAGGGGATTTGGTGCGAGCAATCAGCCCCAGCATTTT
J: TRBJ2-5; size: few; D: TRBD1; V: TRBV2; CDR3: CASSEGQGAQYF; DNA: TGTGCCAGCAGTGAGGGACAGGGGGCCCAGTACTTC
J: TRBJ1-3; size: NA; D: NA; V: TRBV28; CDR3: CASSSPEFGSGNTIYF; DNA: TGTGCCAGCAGTTCCCCGGAGTTTGGCTCTGGAAACACCATATATTTT
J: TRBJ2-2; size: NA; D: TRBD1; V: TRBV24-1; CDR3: CATSVTGTGLTGELFF; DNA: TGTGCCACCAGTGTCACCGGGACAGGGTTGACCGGGGAGCTGTTTTTT
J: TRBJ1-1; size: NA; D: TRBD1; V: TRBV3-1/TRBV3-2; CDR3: CASSHNRGRGAFF; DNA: TGTGCCAGCAGCCACAACAGGGGGAGAGGGGCTTTCTTT
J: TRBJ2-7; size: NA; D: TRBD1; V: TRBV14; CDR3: CASSPDRVRPYEQYF; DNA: TGTGCCAGCAGCCCTGACAGGGTCCGGCCTTACGAGCAGTACTTC
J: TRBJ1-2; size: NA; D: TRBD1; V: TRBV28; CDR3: CASSSGQGDGYTF; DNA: TGTGCCAGCAGTTCCGGACAGGGAGATGGCTACACCTTC
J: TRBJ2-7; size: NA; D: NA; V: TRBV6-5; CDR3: CASSYSGSREQYF; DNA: TGTGCCAGCAGTTACTCGGGTAGCCGCGAGCAGTACTTC
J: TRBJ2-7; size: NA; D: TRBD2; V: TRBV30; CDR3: CAWKGTSPKQYF; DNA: TGTGCCTGGAAGGGGACTAGTCCAAAGCAGTACTTC
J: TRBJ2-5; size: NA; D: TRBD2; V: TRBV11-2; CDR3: CASFRGGYQETQYF; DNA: TGTGCCAGCTTCCGGGGAGGGTACCAAGAGACCCAGTACTTC
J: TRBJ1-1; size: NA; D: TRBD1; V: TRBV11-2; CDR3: CASSVAQGARAPEAFF; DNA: TGTGCCAGCAGCGTAGCACAGGGGGCGAGGGCCCCTGAAGCTTTCTTT
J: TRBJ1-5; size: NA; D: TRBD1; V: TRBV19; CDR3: CASSDRGRVQPQHF; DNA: TGTGCCAGTAGTGACAGGGGGCGTGTTCAGCCCCAGCATTTT